Following are 23 T cell receptor beta chains from one sample sequenced in a study of CD8 T cells in ankylosing spondylitis. Points from the study as a whole: It appeared that ankylosing spondylitis blood was characterized by a TCR beta motif of several highly homologous variants.

These receptors' targets are unknown. TCRdb re-derived calls from the 5' RACE reads in MiXCR, one entry per CDR3 protein. Among about 220,000 distinct CDR3 sequences listed, about 7.3% were seen once. Sequencing was done on a sample of blood, either unsorted or a sorted T cell fraction (not recorded which). The source is a male donor with ankylosing spondylitis.

This clonotype was counted many times. V and J are TRBV7-9 and TRBJ1-2, with D unclear. Germline CDR1 reads SEHNR; CDR2 reads FQNEAQ (reference sequence). Trimming took 5 bases from V and 7 from J, leaving 17 bases between them. The CDR3 extends over 14 amino acids. Here the CDR3 DNA reads TGTGCCAGCAGCCCCCCCGGCGGATTGGGTGGCTACACCTTC. This codes for CASSPPGGLGGYTF. Filled out from reference TRBV7-9 and TRBJ1-2, the complete variable domain reads DTGVSQNPRHKITKRGQNVTFRCDPISEHNRLYWYRQTLGQGPEFLTYFQNEAQLEKSRLLSDRFSAERPKGSFSTLEIQRTEQGDSAMYLCASSPPGGLGGYTFGSGTRLTVV.

This clonotype was observed many times. V gene TRBV27 combines with J gene TRBJ2-7; a weak D match, TRBD2 (5 bases). CDR3 length: 16 residues. Germline V CDR1 and CDR2: MNHEY, SMNVEV (reference sequence). The germline V and J ends were trimmed by 7 bases and 2 bases, with 21 bases remaining between them. The CDR3 DNA reads as TGTGCCAGCAACCCCGGGATCGCGAGCCGGCCCTACGAGCAGTACTTC. Encoded protein: CASNPGIASRPYEQYF.

The V gene is TRBV13, the J gene TRBJ2-1; 7 bases line up with TRBD2. Looked up from germline, CDR1 is PRHDT and CDR2 is FYEKMQ (reference sequence). The CDR3 spans 17 residues. J lost 8 bases, V lost 1 base, and 14 bases had no gene match. The CDR3 region has the DNA TGTGCCAGCAGCTTAGATTCCGCGGGAGTATTCGACGATGAGCAGTTCTTC. Its protein product is CASSLDSAGVFDDEQFF. Variable domain in full (rest from reference TRBV13 and TRBJ2-1): AAGVIQSPRHLIKEKRETATLKCYPIPRHDTVYWYQQGPGQDPQFLISFYEKMQSDKGSIPDRFSAQQFSDYHSELNMSSLELGDSALYFCASSLDSAGVFDDEQFFGPGTRLTVL.

J is TRBJ1-5 and V is TRBV6-2 or TRBV6-3; D uncertain. CDR3 length equals 16 residues. CDR1 and CDR2 (germline): MNHEY, SVGEGT. V lost 0 bases to trimming and J lost 0 bases, with 9 bases between them. CDR3 sequence (DNA): TGTGCCAGCAGTTACTCGATTACTTATAGCAATCAGCCCCAGCATTTT. It codes for CASSYSITYSNQPQHF.

This clonotype was observed at least ten times. The rearrangement joins TRBV20-1 to TRBJ1-2; tentatively, D is TRBD1 (5 bases). CDR1 and CDR2 from the germline V gene are DFQATT and SNEGSKA (reference sequence). With 2 bases removed from V and 6 bases from J, the gap between germline ends came to 19 bases. CDR3 length equals 15 residues. Written as DNA, the CDR3 is TGCAGTGCTAGATGGCCTGGGGGGGTGAGGGATGGCTACACCTTC. It specifies CSARWPGGVRDGYTF.

This clonotype was seen repeatedly, ten times or more. This chain joins TRBV15 and TRBJ1-6; D is uncertain. The CDR3 is made up of 17 amino acids. The germline V gene encodes CDR1 LNHNV and CDR2 YYDKDF (reference sequence). Trimming stripped 0 bases from V and 0 bases from J, with 9 bases between. The CDR3 DNA follows: TGTGCCACCAGCAGAGATGGAGGGAGCTCCTATAATTCACCCCTCCACTTT. It yields the protein CATSRDGGSSYNSPLHF.

This clonotype was counted a few times. The rearrangement joins TRBV6-5 to TRBJ2-5, with TRBD2 matching 9 bases. The CDR3 covers 15 residues. CDR1 and CDR2 (germline): MNHEY, SVGAGI. Trimming cost V 2 bases and J 4 bases; bases outside gene matches: 5. CDR3 region: CASSYGREGPETQYF. The CDR3 DNA reads as TGTGCCAGCAGTTACGGGCGGGAGGGCCCAGAGACCCAGTACTTC.

In its sample, this clonotype was seen many times. The V gene is TRBV4-2, the J gene TRBJ2-7, with TRBD2 matching over 11 bases. This CDR3 contains 17 residues. The V and J ends lost 4 bases and 2 bases, in that order; junction bases with no gene match: 10. The germline V gene encodes CDR1 LGHNA and CDR2 YNFKEQ. CDR3: CASSRYPGTSGPYEQYF. Here the CDR3 DNA reads TGTGCCAGCAGCCGATACCCCGGGACTAGCGGACCCTACGAGCAGTACTTC.

Many counts were recorded for this clonotype. The V and J genes are TRBV7-2 and TRBJ2-7; D call uncertain. In germline, CDR1 is SGHTA, CDR2 FQGNSA. The CDR3 length is 17 residues. Trimming cost V 1 base and J 0 bases, with 16 bases left between them. The CDR3 loop is CASSLVYRTVGSYEQYF. The CDR3, as DNA: TGTGCCAGCAGCTTAGTATATCGAACAGTCGGCTCCTACGAGCAGTACTTC.

This clonotype was seen repeatedly, ten times or more. This chain joins TRBV27 and TRBJ1-5; D not resolved. CDR1 and CDR2 (germline): MNHEY, SMNVEV (reference sequence). V dropped 5 bases and J dropped 1 base, with 3 bases sitting between them. The CDR3 loop spans 12 amino acids. CDR3 sequence: CASSGSNQPQHF. In DNA form, the CDR3 reads TGTGCCAGCAGTGGGAGCAATCAGCCCCAGCATTTT.

This clonotype was seen many times. The V gene is TRBV5-5, the J gene TRBJ2-7; D is unclear. There are 14 residues in the CDR3. Germline V gene lookup returns CDR1 SGHKS and CDR2 YYEKEE (reference sequence). Deletions cut 2 bases from V and 1 base from J, with 10 bases between. CDR3 DNA sequence: TGTGCCAGCAGCTTCCTGACTGAGTCCTACGAGCAGTACTTC. This sequence encodes CASSFLTESYEQYF.

J is TRBJ2-5 and V is TRBV15, with TRBD2 matching over 9 bases. V shed 4 bases, J shed 5 bases, and the junction held 5 bases outside the gene matches. Germline V CDR1 and CDR2: LNHNV, YYDKDF (reference sequence). The CDR3 has 14 residues. The CDR3 region is CATSTWTSVETQYF. The CDR3, as DNA: TGTGCCACCAGCACCTGGACTAGCGTCGAGACCCAGTACTTC.

This clonotype has ten or more counts. The rearrangement uses TRBV6-5 and TRBJ2-2; perhaps TRBD2 as D (6 bases). The V end was cut by 2 bases, the J end by 6 bases, with 10 bases between. This CDR3 spans 14 amino acids. Germline lookup yields CDR1 MNHEY and CDR2 SVGAGI. CDR3 coding DNA: TGTGCCAGCAGTTACGGCGGGGCAGCCGGGGAGCTGTTTTTT. Amino acid sequence: CASSYGGAAGELFF.

This clonotype came up many times. The V and J genes are TRBV6-2 or TRBV6-3 and TRBJ2-1, with TRBD1 matching 7 bases. Germline CDR1 and CDR2: MNHEY and SVGEGT. Unmatched junction bases numbered 7, after V lost 0 bases and J lost 2 bases. The CDR3 loop spans 17 amino acids. CDR3 nucleotide sequence: TGTGCCAGCAGTTACTCGAAGGACAGGTGGGCCTACAATGAGCAGTTCTTC. It encodes CASSYSKDRWAYNEQFF.

There are many counts of this clonotype. V and J are TRBV4-1 and TRBJ2-1; 10 bases are a match to TRBD2. CDR1 MGHRA and CDR2 YSYEKL come from the germline V gene. V was pared by 3 bases and J by 4 bases, with 3 bases of the junction left unmatched. This CDR3 has 15 amino acids. The CDR3 DNA sequence: TGCGCCAGCAGCCACCGGACTAGCGGTTACAATGAGCAGTTCTTC. This codes for CASSHRTSGYNEQFF.

In its sample, this clonotype was seen many times. The chain has TRBV12-3 or TRBV12-4 and TRBJ2-3; unclear D gene. V gave up 8 bases and J gave up 0 bases, with 12 bases separating them. CDR3 length: 14 amino acids. The CDR3 reads CASSWVQSTDTQYF. The CDR3 DNA follows: TGTGCCAGCTCCTGGGTCCAAAGCACAGATACGCAGTATTTT.

This clonotype was recorded many times. This chain uses TRBV7-9 with TRBJ1-1, with D unclear. The V end lost 4 bases, the J end lost 5 bases, and 20 bases lay between the germline ends. Germline V gene data show CDR1 as SEHNR and CDR2 as FQNEAQ (reference sequence). CDR3 size: 16 residues. The CDR3: CASSSPTRGERTEAFF. The DNA of the CDR3 is TGTGCCAGCAGCTCACCGACGCGGGGAGAAAGGACTGAAGCTTTCTTT.

This clonotype appeared many times. V gene TRBV7-9 combines with J gene TRBJ2-4; no firm D call. Between the trimmed V and J ends, which lost 1 base and 0 bases, there was a span of 10 bases. Germline assignment: CDR1 SEHNR and CDR2 FQNEAQ (reference sequence). This CDR3 region has 16 residues. CDR3 residues: CASSLVSGLAKNIQYF. The DNA of the CDR3 is TGTGCCAGCAGCTTAGTTTCTGGGTTAGCCAAAAACATTCAGTACTTC. Complete variable domain (other parts from reference TRBV7-9 and TRBJ2-4): DTGVSQNPRHKITKRGQNVTFRCDPISEHNRLYWYRQTLGQGPEFLTYFQNEAQLEKSRLLSDRFSAERPKGSFSTLEIQRTEQGDSAMYLCASSLVSGLAKNIQYFGAGTRLSVL.

There are many counts of this clonotype. The chain recombines TRBV4-3 with TRBJ2-7, with 8 nucleotides matching TRBD1. The CDR3 loop spans 16 amino acids. Germline-derived CDR1 and CDR2 are LGHNA and YSLEER. V shed 2 bases, J shed 1 base, and the junction held 7 bases outside the gene matches. The CDR3, as DNA: TGCGCCAGCAGCCAAACCTGGACAGGGCTATCCTACGAGCAGTACTTC. Translating it yields CASSQTWTGLSYEQYF.

This clonotype was detected many times. The chain joins TRBV28 to TRBJ2-1, with 9 nucleotides matching TRBD2. Germline V gene sequence: CDR1 MDHEN, CDR2 SYDVKM. This CDR3 has 15 amino acids. V dropped 5 bases and J dropped 2; count of bases not matched to a gene: 4. This CDR3 is CASSPTSGPYNEQFF. The CDR3 DNA is TGTGCCAGCAGTCCAACTAGCGGGCCCTACAATGAGCAGTTCTTC.

This clonotype has ten or more counts. The V gene is TRBV4-3, the J gene TRBJ1-4; possibly TRBD1 for D (5 bases). Germline CDR1 is LGHNA and CDR2 is YSLEER. V was clipped by 4 bases and J by 7 bases, with 10 bases between them. The CDR3 consists of 13 residues. The CDR3 spells CASSPGTIEKLFF. The CDR3 DNA reads as TGCGCCAGCAGCCCCGGGACCATTGAAAAACTGTTTTTT.

The CDR3, as DNA: TGTGCCAGCAGACAGGGGGCAGACAATGAGCAGTTCTTC. Protein sequence: CASRQGADNEQFF. This chain joins TRBV13 and TRBJ2-1, with TRBD1 matching over 9 bases. Losses at the gene ends were 6 bases for V and 5 bases for J; bases not matched to a gene: 2. The germline gives CDR1 PRHDT, CDR2 FYEKMQ (reference sequence). This CDR3 has 13 residues.

The chain has TRBV6-5 and TRBJ1-5; D is unresolved. The CDR3 sequence is 14 residues long. The V gene's germline CDR1 is MNHEY and CDR2 SVGAGI. The V end lost 0 bases, the J end lost 5 bases, and 8 bases lay between the germline ends. CDR3 nucleotide sequence: TGTGCCAGCAGTTACTCGAACAGCCATCAGCCCCAGCATTTT. Translation: CASSYSNSHQPQHF.